These 25 T cell receptor beta chains came from one sample sequenced in a study of blood T cell repertoires in COVID-19. TCRdb's copy holds only in-frame clones and misses some; the assay was immunoSEQ multiplex PCR. Among some 88,000 clones listed, roughly 83% were seen once. Source material: peripheral blood. Receptors were obtained from a human donor in a cohort sampled during active COVID-19.

This clone has only one observation. This chain connects TRBV24-1 to TRBJ2-1; 7 positions match TRBD1. This CDR3 has 13 amino acids. Germline V gene lookup returns CDR1 KGHDR and CDR2 SFDVKD. Trimming removed 4 bases from V and 13 bases from J; junction bases left unmatched: 9. The CDR3 DNA sequence: TGTGCCACCAGTGACTCCGAGACAGGGCCTCAGTTCTTC. It yields the protein CATSDSETGPQFF.

The chain links TRBV6-1 to TRBJ2-2, with a weak D call TRBD1 (5 bases). The V end was cut by 3 bases, the J end by 4 bases, with 9 bases between. The germline CDR1 and CDR2 sequences are MNHNS and SASEGT. The CDR3 has 14 residues. In DNA form, the CDR3 reads TGTGCCAGCAGTGACCGTGGGGCCACCGGGGAGCTGTTTTTT. This codes for CASSDRGATGELFF.

The chain uses TRBV5-1 and TRBJ2-5; possible D gene TRBD2, 7 bases. The V gene's germline CDR1 is SGHRS and CDR2 YFSETQ. The CDR3 runs to 16 residues. The V and J ends lost 0 bases and 4 bases respectively, with 16 bases between them. DNA of the CDR3: TGCGCCAGCAGCTTGGCTTACGGGGGGCGCGGAGAGACCCAGTACTTC. Encoded protein: CASSLAYGGRGETQYF. The variable domain in full, with the rest retrieved from reference TRBV5-1 and TRBJ2-5, is KAGVTQTPRYLIKTRGQQVTLSCSPISGHRSVSWYQQTPGQGLQFLFEYFSETQRNKGNFPGRFSGRQFSNSRSEMNVSTLELGDSALYLCASSLAYGGRGETQYFGPGTRLLVL.

This clone was seen a handful of times. V and J are TRBV3-1 (or the pseudogene TRBV3-2) and TRBJ1-2, with TRBD1 matching 9 bases. The V gene end was trimmed by 1 base and the J gene end by 3 bases; junction bases not matched to a gene: 0. Germline assignment: CDR1 LGHDT and CDR2 YNNKEL (reference sequence). CDR3 length equals 14 residues. CDR3 in amino acids: CASSQGDRDYGYTF. The DNA for the CDR3 is TGTGCCAGCAGCCAAGGGGACAGGGACTATGGCTACACCTTC.

This sequence joins TRBV7-9 and TRBJ2-7; possible D gene TRBD2, 5 bases. The CDR3 length is 14 residues. Trimming removed 3 bases from V and 7 bases from J, with 16 bases in between. Germline V gives CDR1 SEHNR, CDR2 FQNEAQ (reference sequence). CDR3 nucleotides: TGTGCCAGCAGCTTGCGTGGCTTTTCGGGGGAGCAGTACTTC. Protein: CASSLRGFSGEQYF. The complete variable domain, with remaining parts taken from reference TRBV7-9 and TRBJ2-7, reads DTGVSQNPRHKITKRGQNVTFRCDPISEHNRLYWYRQTLGQGPEFLTYFQNEAQLEKSRLLSDRFSAERPKGSFSTLEIQRTEQGDSAMYLCASSLRGFSGEQYFGPGTRLTVT.

The chain links TRBV5-4 to TRBJ1-2; D is unresolved. This CDR3 has 13 amino acids. V was shortened by 2 bases and J by 2 bases, with 7 bases between the two germline ends. CDR1 SGHNT and CDR2 YYREEE come from the germline V gene (reference sequence). The chain's CDR3 is CASSLPQNYGYTF. CDR3 bases: TGTGCCAGCAGCTTACCTCAGAACTATGGCTACACCTTC.

The chain links TRBV24-1 to TRBJ2-1; 11 nucleotides line up with TRBD2. The CDR3 covers 17 residues. Trimming cost V 4 bases and J 12 bases; bases outside gene matches: 16. Germline loops: CDR1 KGHDR, CDR2 SFDVKD. The CDR3 nucleotides read TGTGCCACCAGTGACCCATCGACTAGCGGGGTATCTATGGGGCAGTTCTTC. Amino acids: CATSDPSTSGVSMGQFF.

This clone was observed a handful of times. V and J are TRBV6-5 and TRBJ2-3; no definite D call. Trimming took 2 bases from V and 5 from J, leaving 5 bases between them. The CDR3 loop spans 12 amino acids. Germline CDR1 reads MNHEY; CDR2 reads SVGAGI. For the CDR3, the DNA is TGTGCCAGCAGTTACGCAGGAGATACGCAGTATTTT. It is translated as CASSYAGDTQYF.

This chain joins TRBV4-2 and TRBJ1-2, with D perhaps TRBD1 (5 bases). From germline, CDR1 is LGHNA and CDR2 YNFKEQ. V gave up 3 bases and J gave up 2 bases, with 16 bases separating them. The CDR3 spans 16 residues. The CDR3 reads CASSQGPNDRNYGYTF. CDR3 DNA: TGTGCCAGCAGCCAGGGGCCTAACGACAGAAACTATGGCTACACCTTC.

This chain links TRBV7-2 with TRBJ2-7; TRBD2 is a possible D gene (6 bases). Germline V CDR1 and CDR2: SGHTA, FQGNSA. CDR3 length: 15 residues. Trimming stripped 5 bases from V and 2 bases from J, with 16 bases between. In DNA, the CDR3 is TGTGCCAGCAGCCCCGACCTAGCGTCCACCTACGAGCAGTACTTC. This translates into CASSPDLASTYEQYF.

There are many counts of this clone. The gene calls are TRBV3-1 (or the pseudogene TRBV3-2) and TRBJ2-7, with a weak D call TRBD1 (5 bases). Germline-derived CDR1 and CDR2 are LGHDT and YNNKEL (reference sequence). V lost 1 base to trimming and J lost 0 bases, with 13 bases between them. The length of the CDR3 is 16 residues. The CDR3 bases are TGTGCCAGCAGCCAAGGGGCAGGGCGAAGCTCCTACGAGCAGTACTTC. It is translated as CASSQGAGRSSYEQYF.

CDR3: CASSALAGVGEQFF. In DNA form, the CDR3 reads TGTGCCAGCAGTGCGCTAGCGGGAGTCGGTGAGCAGTTCTTC. The chain employs TRBV2 and TRBJ2-1; 10 bases line up with TRBD2. Germline CDR1 SNHLY, CDR2 FYNNEI. The CDR3 length is 14 residues. V lost 4 bases, J lost 9 bases, and 6 bases stayed unmatched.

CDR3 protein: CATKLAVTGGEQFF. CDR3 in DNA: TGTGCCACCAAACTAGCGGTCACTGGGGGGGAGCAGTTCTTC. The V and J genes are TRBV28 and TRBJ2-1; TRBD2 matches at 8 bases. This CDR3 spans 14 amino acids. Germline V gene sequence: CDR1 MDHEN, CDR2 SYDVKM. With 10 bases clipped from V and 10 bases from J, the junction kept 15 bases outside the gene matches.

The chain couples TRBV5-6 to TRBJ2-3; 14 nucleotides line up with TRBD2. Per the germline V gene, CDR1 is SGHDT and CDR2 is YYEEEE. Germline trimming cut 1 base from V and 1 base from J; bases unmatched to any gene: 8. This CDR3 spans 19 amino acids. In DNA form, the CDR3 reads TGTGCCAGCAGCTTGTTTCTACGGGGACTAGCGGGAGGCACAGATACGCAGTATTTT. Protein: CASSLFLRGLAGGTDTQYF. Complete variable domain (other parts from reference TRBV5-6 and TRBJ2-3): DAGVTQSPTHLIKTRGQQVTLRCSPKSGHDTVSWYQQALGQGPQFIFQYYEEEERQRGNFPDRFSGHQFPNYSSELNVNALLLGDSALYLCASSLFLRGLAGGTDTQYFGPGTRLTVL.

This clone showed up just a few times. The chain uses TRBV3-1 (or the pseudogene TRBV3-2) and TRBJ1-6, with D possibly TRBD1 on 6 matching bases. There are 16 residues in the CDR3. V was cut by 7 bases and J by 0 bases, with 13 bases left in between. The V gene's germline CDR1 is LGHDT and CDR2 YNNKEL (reference sequence). CDR3 DNA sequence: TGTGCCAGCACCCGGGACACGAGCTCCTATAATTCACCCCTCCACTTT. Protein product: CASTRDTSSYNSPLHF.

The chain carries TRBV10-1 and TRBJ2-3; possible D gene TRBD2, 6 bases. The V end lost 3 bases, the J end lost 3 bases, and 10 bases lay between the germline ends. CDR1 is WNHNN, CDR2 SYGVQD, per germline (reference sequence). The CDR3 runs to 14 residues. CDR3 in amino acids: CASSDSSATDTQYF. The CDR3 DNA follows: TGCGCCAGCAGTGACTCTAGCGCGACAGATACGCAGTATTTT.

This clone came up many times. The rearrangement links TRBV4-1 to TRBJ2-6; 7 bases map to TRBD1. Per germline, CDR1 MGHRA and CDR2 YSYEKL. Losses at the gene ends were 4 bases for V and 4 bases for J; bases not matched to a gene: 7. CDR3 length: 16 residues. CDR3 DNA: TGCGCCAGCAGCCGCCGAACAGGGGTCGGGGCCAACGTCCTGACTTTC. It is translated as CASSRRTGVGANVLTF.

This clone was detected only once. The rearrangement links TRBV5-1 to TRBJ2-5, with 14 bases matching TRBD2. The junction had 9 bases not matched to a gene; V was cut back by 0 bases and J by 5 bases. The CDR3 sequence is 18 residues long. Germline CDR1 SGHRS, CDR2 YFSETQ. DNA for the CDR3: TGCGCCAGCAGCTTGGAGGGACTAGCGGGAGTTCTACAGGAGACCCAGTACTTC. Translating gives CASSLEGLAGVLQETQYF.

CDR3 protein: CASSIPLKQGDYGYTF. CDR3 nucleotides: TGTGCCAGTAGTATACCTTTAAAACAGGGCGACTATGGCTACACCTTC. The rearrangement links TRBV19 to TRBJ1-2; D might be TRBD1 (6 bases). V was pared by 2 bases and J by 3 bases, with 16 bases between. This CDR3 has 16 residues. The germline V gene encodes CDR1 LNHDA and CDR2 SQIVND (reference sequence). The whole variable domain, filled in from reference TRBV19 and TRBJ1-2, reads DGGITQSPKYLFRKEGQNVTLSCEQNLNHDAMYWYRQDPGQGLRLIYYSQIVNDFQKGDIAEGYSVSREKKESFPLTVTSAQKNPTAFYLCASSIPLKQGDYGYTFGSGTRLTVV.

The V call is TRBV6-5, the J call TRBJ1-5, with 7 bases lining up with TRBD1. V lost 6 bases and J lost 3; bases outside the gene matches: 5. Germline CDR1 and CDR2: MNHEY and SVGAGI. The CDR3 is made up of 14 amino acids. CDR3 residues: CASRTDRDNQPQHF. CDR3 nucleotide sequence: TGTGCCAGCAGAACCGACAGGGACAATCAGCCCCAGCATTTT.

The chain has TRBV2 and TRBJ1-1; 10 bases match TRBD1. Losses at the gene ends were 0 bases for V and 2 bases for J; bases not matched to a gene: 3. CDR3 length equals 16 residues. The germline V gene has CDR1 SNHLY and CDR2 FYNNEI. CDR3 coding DNA: TGTGCCAGCAGTGAAGCCGGGACAGGGGTTAACACTGAAGCTTTCTTT. This codes for CASSEAGTGVNTEAFF. The full variable domain, its missing parts supplied by reference TRBV2 and TRBJ1-1, is EPEVTQTPSHQVTQMGQEVILRCVPISNHLYFYWYRQILGQKVEFLVSFYNNEISEKSEIFDDQFSVERPDGSNFTLKIRSTKLEDSAMYFCASSEAGTGVNTEAFFGQGTRLTVV.

CDR3 DNA: TGTGCCAGCAGGGGACAGCTGAACACTGAAGCTTTCTTT. This encodes CASRGQLNTEAFF. This chain links TRBV5-4 with TRBJ1-1; 7 bases are shared with TRBD1. V was clipped by 5 bases and J by 0 bases; unmatched bases: 1. The CDR3 covers 13 residues. Per germline, CDR1 SGHNT and CDR2 YYREEE (reference sequence).

This clone came up a few times. The chain carries TRBV5-4 and TRBJ2-2; D gene uncertain. Trimming stripped 0 bases from V and 1 base from J, with 7 bases between. The CDR3 extends over 15 amino acids. CDR1 SGHNT and CDR2 YYREEE come from the germline V gene (reference sequence). CDR3 sequence (DNA): TGTGCCAGCAGCTTGGGGGCAGGGAACACCGGGGAGCTGTTTTTT. As protein: CASSLGAGNTGELFF.

The V and J genes are TRBV18 and TRBJ2-1; TRBD2 matches at 7 bases. The germline CDR1 and CDR2 sequences are KGHSH and LQKENI. Trimming at V came to 1 base and at J to 7 bases, leaving 4 bases not matched to a gene. The CDR3 covers 14 residues. DNA for the CDR3: TGTGCCAGCTCACCACTGCGGGAGTGGAATGAGCAGTTCTTC. It codes for CASSPLREWNEQFF.

The rearrangement uses TRBV5-1 and TRBJ2-5, with TRBD2 as a possible D gene (6 bases). V lost 0 bases and J lost 4, with 16 bases in between. Germline V gives CDR1 SGHRS, CDR2 YFSETQ. The CDR3 has 16 amino acids. The CDR3 region has the DNA TGCGCCAGCAGCTTGGCCCCAGCGGGCGCCGCAGAGACCCAGTACTTC. Its protein is CASSLAPAGAAETQYF.